A selection of T cell receptor beta chains follows, all from one sample in a study of CD8+ T cells in alopecia areata. TCRdb's copy holds only in-frame clones and misses some; the assay was immunoSEQ multiplex PCR. There are roughly 110,000 clones in the sample; around 54% occur only once, and approximately 3.1% lies in the top ten. The input for sequencing was CD4+ T cells sorted from blood, taken at week 24, from a patient treated with tofacitinib. The receptors derive from a human donor with alopecia areata. Each CDR3 is given with its conserved first and last residue. D genes are given only for firm matches. Expanded clones are given a class, and other clones once, few, many or no size at all.

NA	NA	TRBV7-9	14	TRBJ1-1	CASDRSQGGTEAFF	TGTGCCAGCGACCGATCTCAGGGAGGCACTGAAGCTTTCTTT
NA	NA	TRBV19	16	TRBJ1-5	CASKRGAGAIDQPQHF	TGTGCCAGCAAAAGGGGGGCGGGGGCAATTGATCAGCCCCAGCATTTT
NA	NA	TRBV30	13	TRBJ2-1	CAWSGPGGHEQFF	TGTGCCTGGAGTGGGCCCGGGGGTCATGAGCAGTTCTTC
NA	TRBD1	TRBV27	17	TRBJ1-6	CASSLKVGDRLISPLHF	TGTGCCAGCAGTTTAAAAGTGGGGGACAGGCTTATTTCACCCCTCCACTTT
few	TRBD1	TRBV18	16	TRBJ2-2	CASSPPGTVETGELFF	TGTGCCAGCTCACCACCTGGGACAGTGGAAACCGGGGAGCTGTTTTTT
NA	NA	TRBV2	12	TRBJ2-5	CASSEAGETQYF	TGTGCCAGCAGTGAAGCCGGGGAGACCCAGTACTTC
NA	TRBD1	TRBV7-2	14	TRBJ2-5	CASSSPPGGQTQYF	TGTGCCAGCAGCTCACCCCCAGGGGGACAGACCCAGTACTTC
NA	TRBD1	TRBV12-5	17	TRBJ1-5	CASALGVRDSSNQPQHF	TGTGCTAGTGCCTTGGGGGTAAGGGACAGTAGCAATCAGCCCCAGCATTTT
NA	NA	TRBV7-9	16	TRBJ2-2	CASSAKLQMNTGELFF	TGTGCCAGCAGCGCCAAGCTCCAGATGAACACCGGGGAGCTGTTTTTT
once	NA	TRBV29-1	11	TRBJ2-5	CSVVWIETQYF	TGCAGCGTTGTGTGGATAGAGACCCAGTACTTC
few	TRBD2	TRBV4-3	16	TRBJ2-5	CASSQGLAGTQETQYF	TGCGCCAGCAGCCAAGGGCTAGCGGGGACCCAAGAGACCCAGTACTTC
NA	NA	TRBV29-1	11	TRBJ1-2	CSGAGELGYTF	TGCAGCGGTGCGGGAGAACTTGGCTACACCTTC
NA	NA	TRBV6-5	14	TRBJ2-5	CASSLGAYQETQYF	TGTGCCAGCAGTTTAGGGGCCTATCAAGAGACCCAGTACTTC
NA	NA	TRBV5-6	15	TRBJ2-5	CASSLWTGGGETQYF	TGTGCCAGCAGCCTCTGGACGGGGGGCGGGGAGACCCAGTACTTC
NA	NA	TRBV29-1	14	TRBJ2-2	CSAPGSGFPGELFF	TGCAGCGCTCCAGGTTCAGGGTTTCCCGGGGAGCTGTTTTTT
NA	TRBD2	TRBV5-6	15	TRBJ2-3	CASSRLAGGTDTQYF	TGTGCCAGCAGCCGACTAGCGGGGGGCACAGATACGCAGTATTTT
few	TRBD2	TRBV29-1	14	TRBJ2-1	CSVEVALAGNEQFF	TGCAGCGTTGAAGTGGCCCTAGCGGGCAATGAGCAGTTCTTC
NA	NA	TRBV29-1	15	TRBJ2-4	CSVEDPRLAKNIQYF	TGCAGCGTTGAAGATCCTAGGCTGGCCAAAAACATTCAGTACTTC
NA	NA	TRBV30	11	TRBJ2-1	CAWSAGVEQFF	TGTGCCTGGAGTGCAGGCGTCGAGCAGTTCTTC
once	NA	TRBV29-1	13	TRBJ2-7	CSVEGPGGGEQYF	TGCAGCGTTGAAGGTCCAGGGGGGGGCGAGCAGTACTTC
NA	TRBD1	TRBV6-1	15	TRBJ1-2	CASTLQWATGDGYTF	TGTGCCAGCACCCTCCAGTGGGCGACAGGGGATGGCTACACCTTC
NA	TRBD2	TRBV7-2	18	TRBJ2-1	CASSLARSGGFSYNEQFF	TGTGCCAGCAGCTTAGCCCGTTCCGGGGGGTTCTCCTACAATGAGCAGTTCTTC
NA	NA	TRBV2	15	TRBJ1-6	CASSPQGFANSPLHF	TGTGCCAGCAGCCCCCAGGGGTTTGCTAATTCACCCCTCCACTTT
NA	NA	TRBV4-3	17	TRBJ2-7	CASSLEVSQVGGYEQYF	TGCGCCAGCAGCCTCGAGGTATCGCAGGTGGGAGGCTACGAGCAGTACTTC
NA	TRBD2	TRBV4-1	20	TRBJ2-1	CASSQETGLGTSRPRGEQFF	TGCGCCAGCAGCCAAGAAACAGGACTTGGGACTAGCCGACCCCGGGGGGAGCAGTTCTTC
NA	NA	TRBV29-1	14	TRBJ2-2	CSVERTANTGELFF	TGCAGCGTTGAAAGGACGGCGAACACCGGGGAGCTGTTTTTT
NA	TRBD1	TRBV5-6	11	TRBJ1-1	CASSRTGEAFF	TGTGCCAGCAGCCGGACAGGAGAAGCTTTCTTT
NA	TRBD2	TRBV5-1	17	TRBJ2-3	CASSPGTSGGAGDTQYF	TGCGCCAGCAGCCCTGGGACTAGCGGGGGGGCTGGAGATACGCAGTATTTT
NA	NA	TRBV6-5	15	TRBJ2-3	CASSLAQGGTDTQYF	TGTGCCAGCAGCCTAGCGCAGGGTGGCACAGATACGCAGTATTTT
NA	TRBD1	TRBV5-1	13	TRBJ2-3	CASSTGQGDTQYF	TGCGCCAGCAGCACCGGACAGGGAGATACGCAGTATTTT
NA	TRBD1	TRBV5-4	15	TRBJ2-1	CASSLDRGQYNEQFF	TGTGCCAGCAGCCTTGACAGGGGGCAATACAATGAGCAGTTCTTC
NA	NA	TRBV10-3	14	TRBJ1-6	CATQQGLTNSPLHF	TGTGCCACTCAGCAGGGACTGACTAATTCACCCCTCCACTTT
NA	NA	TRBV30	11	TRBJ2-3	CAWTGTDTQYF	TGTGCCTGGACAGGGACCGATACGCAGTATTTT
NA	TRBD2	TRBV5-4	14	TRBJ2-5	CASSLWLADETQYF	TGTGCCAGCAGCTTGTGGCTAGCGGACGAGACCCAGTACTTC
few	NA	TRBV4-1	14	TRBJ1-6	CASSQVDRYSPLHF	TGCGCCAGCAGCCAAGTGGACAGATATTCACCCCTCCACTTT
few	TRBD1	TRBV7-2	15	TRBJ2-7	CASSSGLSGGGEQYF	TGTGCCAGCAGTAGTGGCCTGTCAGGGGGCGGCGAGCAGTACTTC
NA	NA	TRBV5-4	13	TRBJ2-1	CASSLDPNNEQFF	TGTGCCAGCAGCTTGGACCCAAACAATGAGCAGTTCTTC
few	TRBD2	TRBV19	16	TRBJ2-5	CASSIRTSGGQETQYF	TGTGCCAGTAGTATCCGGACTAGCGGGGGCCAAGAGACCCAGTACTTC
NA	TRBD1	TRBV9	15	TRBJ1-5	CASSVGQGANQPQHF	TGTGCCAGCAGCGTGGGACAGGGGGCCAATCAGCCCCAGCATTTT
NA	TRBD1	TRBV7-2	16	TRBJ1-1	CASSSLGQGARTEAFF	TGTGCCAGCAGCTCCTTGGGACAGGGGGCGCGAACTGAAGCTTTCTTT
NA	NA	TRBV29-1	15	TRBJ1-1	CSVEVRQAGGTEAFF	TGCAGCGTTGAAGTTCGGCAGGCCGGGGGTACTGAAGCTTTCTTT
NA	NA	TRBV5-1	14	TRBJ1-2	CASSFAGVDYGYTF	TGCGCCAGCAGCTTCGCAGGGGTTGACTATGGCTACACCTTC
NA	NA	TRBV2	11	TRBJ1-2	CASSAGFGYTF	TGTGCCAGCAGTGCAGGTTTTGGCTACACCTTC